This TCR beta chain was captured in a study of T-cell memory formation after mild COVID-19. Remarks on this clonotype: The antigen is unknown.

One entry per CDR3 protein results from TCRdb running MiXCR on the 5' RACE reads. Counted here are under 600,000 distinct CDR3 sequences, roughly 21% occurring once; the ten biggest clones make up around 7.7%. CDR3 length equals 13 residues. V was shortened by 5 bases and J by 3 bases, with 14 bases between the two germline ends. CDR1 is DFQATT, CDR2 SNEGSKA, per germline (reference sequence). The study's findings and limits: From day 15 to 85, contracting clones were balanced between CD4 and CD8, whereas later expanders leaned toward CD4+. Cross-reactive memory seemingly joined, as some responding clones were found in pre-infection memory.

The TCR comes from an adult woman who had mild COVID-19 (a few samples of this study predate the infection). Cell type and time point are not known. The chain employs TRBV20-1 and TRBJ2-7, with D perhaps matching TRBD1 or TRBD2 (7 bases each). The sequenced sample consisted of PBMCs or a T cell subset sorted from them (not recorded which). CDR3 loop: CSAGQGGVYEQYF. CDR3 bases: TGCAGTGCTGGCCAGGGGGGGGTCTACGAGCAGTACTTC.